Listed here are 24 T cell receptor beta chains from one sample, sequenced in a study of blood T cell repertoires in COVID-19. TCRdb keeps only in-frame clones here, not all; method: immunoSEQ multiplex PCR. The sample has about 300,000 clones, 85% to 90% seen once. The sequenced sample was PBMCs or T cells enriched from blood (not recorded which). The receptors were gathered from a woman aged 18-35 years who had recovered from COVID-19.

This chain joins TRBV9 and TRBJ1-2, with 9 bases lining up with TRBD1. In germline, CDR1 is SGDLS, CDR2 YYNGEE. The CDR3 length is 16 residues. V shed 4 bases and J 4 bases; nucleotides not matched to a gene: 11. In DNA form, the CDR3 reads TGTGCCAGCAGCACTAGGGACAGGGAATCGGCCTATGGCTACACCTTC. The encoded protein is CASSTRDRESAYGYTF.

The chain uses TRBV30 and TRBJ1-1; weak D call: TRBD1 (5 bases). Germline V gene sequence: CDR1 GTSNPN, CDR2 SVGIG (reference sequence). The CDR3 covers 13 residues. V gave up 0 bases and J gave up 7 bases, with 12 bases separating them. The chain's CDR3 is CAWSVPGIVEAFF. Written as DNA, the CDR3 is TGTGCCTGGAGTGTACCAGGGATTGTTGAAGCTTTCTTT.

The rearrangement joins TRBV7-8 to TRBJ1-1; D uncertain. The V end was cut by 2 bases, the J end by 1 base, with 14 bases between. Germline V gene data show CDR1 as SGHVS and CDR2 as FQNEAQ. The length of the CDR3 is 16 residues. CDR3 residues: CASSLRARMGNTEAFF. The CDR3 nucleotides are TGTGCCAGCAGCTTAAGAGCGAGGATGGGGAACACTGAAGCTTTCTTT.

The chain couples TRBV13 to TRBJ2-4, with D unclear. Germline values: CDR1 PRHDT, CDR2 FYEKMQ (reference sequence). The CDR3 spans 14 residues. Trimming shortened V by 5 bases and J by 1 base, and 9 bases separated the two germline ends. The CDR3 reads CASSPPEAKNIQYF. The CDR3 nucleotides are TGTGCCAGCAGCCCCCCCGAGGCCAAAAACATTCAGTACTTC. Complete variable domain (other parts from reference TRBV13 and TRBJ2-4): AAGVIQSPRHLIKEKRETATLKCYPIPRHDTVYWYQQGPGQDPQFLISFYEKMQSDKGSIPDRFSAQQFSDYHSELNMSSLELGDSALYFCASSPPEAKNIQYFGAGTRLSVL.

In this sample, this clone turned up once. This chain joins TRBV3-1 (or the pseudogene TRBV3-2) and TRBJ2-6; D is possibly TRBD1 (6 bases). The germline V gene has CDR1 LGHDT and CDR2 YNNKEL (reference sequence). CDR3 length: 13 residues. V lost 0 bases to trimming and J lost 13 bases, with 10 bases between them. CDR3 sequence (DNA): TGTGCCAGCAGCCAAGATCAGAGGGGGGTCCTGACTTTC. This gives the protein CASSQDQRGVLTF.

In nucleotides, the CDR3 is TGTGCTGTAGGGGACTACAATGAGCAGTTCTTC. Its protein product is CAVGDYNEQFF. The rearrangement joins TRBV11-2 to TRBJ2-1; a weak D match, TRBD1 (5 bases). Germline-derived CDR1 and CDR2 are SGHAT and FQNNGV. The CDR3 covers 11 residues.

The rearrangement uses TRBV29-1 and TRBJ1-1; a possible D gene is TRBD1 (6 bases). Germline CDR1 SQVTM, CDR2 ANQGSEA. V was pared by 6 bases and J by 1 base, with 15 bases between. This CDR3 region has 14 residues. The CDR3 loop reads CSVTDRTRNTEAFF. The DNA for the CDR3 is TGCAGCGTCACGGACAGAACGAGGAACACTGAAGCTTTCTTT.

CDR3 in amino acids: CASSPSTGGQETQYF. DNA of the CDR3: TGTGCCAGCTCACCATCAACGGGGGGACAAGAGACCCAGTACTTC. The chain is built from TRBV18 and TRBJ2-5, with 7 bases matching TRBD2. CDR1 KGHSH and CDR2 LQKENI come from the germline V gene. Unmatched junction bases numbered 5, after V lost 2 bases and J lost 2 bases. The CDR3 covers 15 residues.

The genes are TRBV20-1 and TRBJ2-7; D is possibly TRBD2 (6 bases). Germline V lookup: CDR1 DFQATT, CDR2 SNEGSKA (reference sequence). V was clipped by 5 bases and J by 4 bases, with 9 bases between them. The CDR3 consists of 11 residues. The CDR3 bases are TGCAGTGCTGACGGGGGTTACGAGCAGTACTTC. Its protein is CSADGGYEQYF.

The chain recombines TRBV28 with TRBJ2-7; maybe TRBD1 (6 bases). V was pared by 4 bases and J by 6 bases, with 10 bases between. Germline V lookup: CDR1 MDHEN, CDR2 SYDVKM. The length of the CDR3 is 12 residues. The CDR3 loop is CASSSQGFEQYF. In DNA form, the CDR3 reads TGTGCCAGCAGTTCCCAGGGGTTCGAGCAGTACTTC.

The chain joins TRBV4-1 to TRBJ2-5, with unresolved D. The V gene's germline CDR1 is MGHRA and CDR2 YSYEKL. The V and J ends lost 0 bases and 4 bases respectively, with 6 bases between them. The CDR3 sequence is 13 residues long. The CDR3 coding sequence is TGCGCCAGCAGCCAAGATTATCGAGAGACCCAGTACTTC. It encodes CASSQDYRETQYF.

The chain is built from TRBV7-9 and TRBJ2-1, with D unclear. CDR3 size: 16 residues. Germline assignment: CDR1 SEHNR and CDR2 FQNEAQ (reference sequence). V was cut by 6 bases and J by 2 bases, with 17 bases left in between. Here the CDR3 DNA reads TGTGCCAGCAGACGATCCTCGGTTAGCCCCTACAATGAGCAGTTCTTC. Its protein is CASRRSSVSPYNEQFF.

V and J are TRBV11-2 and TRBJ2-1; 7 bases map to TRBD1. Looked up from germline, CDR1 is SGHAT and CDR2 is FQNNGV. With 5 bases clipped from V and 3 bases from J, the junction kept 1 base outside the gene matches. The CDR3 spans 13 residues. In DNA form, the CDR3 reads TGTGCCAGCAGCCCAGGGGGCTACAATGAGCAGTTCTTC. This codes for CASSPGGYNEQFF.

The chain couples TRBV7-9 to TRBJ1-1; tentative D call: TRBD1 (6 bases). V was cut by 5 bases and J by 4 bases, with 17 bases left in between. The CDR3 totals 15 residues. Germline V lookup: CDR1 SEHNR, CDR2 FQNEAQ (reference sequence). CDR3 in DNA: TGTGCCAGCAGCGCACAGGGAGTGGAAGGCACTGAAGCTTTCTTT. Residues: CASSAQGVEGTEAFF.

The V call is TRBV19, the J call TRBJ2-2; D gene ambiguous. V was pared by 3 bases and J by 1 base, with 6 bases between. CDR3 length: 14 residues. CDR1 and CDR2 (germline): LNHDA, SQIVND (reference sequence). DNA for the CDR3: TGTGCCAGTAGTATCCTCGGGAACACCGGGGAGCTGTTTTTT. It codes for CASSILGNTGELFF.

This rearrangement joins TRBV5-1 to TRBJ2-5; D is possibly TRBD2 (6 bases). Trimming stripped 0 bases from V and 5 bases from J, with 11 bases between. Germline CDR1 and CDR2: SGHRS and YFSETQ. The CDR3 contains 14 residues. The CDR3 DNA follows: TGCGCCAGCAGCTTGGGGGGACTCGAGGAGACCCAGTACTTC. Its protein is CASSLGGLEETQYF.

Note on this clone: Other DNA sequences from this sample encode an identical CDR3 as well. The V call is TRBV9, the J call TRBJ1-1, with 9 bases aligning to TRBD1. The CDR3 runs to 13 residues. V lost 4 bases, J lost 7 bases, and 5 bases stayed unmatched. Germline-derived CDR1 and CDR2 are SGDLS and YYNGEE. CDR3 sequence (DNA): TGTGCCAGCAGCTCAGGACAGGGGATTGAAGCTTTCTTT. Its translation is CASSSGQGIEAFF.

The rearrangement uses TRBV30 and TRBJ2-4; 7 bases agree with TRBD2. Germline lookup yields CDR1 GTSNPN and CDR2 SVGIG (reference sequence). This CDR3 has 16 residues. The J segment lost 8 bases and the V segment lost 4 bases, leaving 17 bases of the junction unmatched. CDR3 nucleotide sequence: TGTGCCTGGAACAGAAAAGGGAGGGGAAATATAGACATTCAGTACTTC. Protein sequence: CAWNRKGRGNIDIQYF.

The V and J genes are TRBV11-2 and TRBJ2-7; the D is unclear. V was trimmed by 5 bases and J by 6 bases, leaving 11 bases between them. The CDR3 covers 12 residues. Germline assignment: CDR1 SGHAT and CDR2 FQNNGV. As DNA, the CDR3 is TGTGCCAGCAGCCCCCGATGGAGCGAGCAGTACTTC. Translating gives CASSPRWSEQYF.

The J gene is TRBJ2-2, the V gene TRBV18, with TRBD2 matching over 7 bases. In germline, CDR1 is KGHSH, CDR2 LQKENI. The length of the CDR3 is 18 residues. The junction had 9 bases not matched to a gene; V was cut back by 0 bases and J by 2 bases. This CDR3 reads CASSPPSTSPSNTGELFF. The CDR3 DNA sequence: TGTGCCAGCTCACCACCGTCGACTAGCCCTTCAAACACCGGGGAGCTGTTTTTT.

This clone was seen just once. CDR3 nucleotide sequence: TGCGCCAGCAGTAAACAGGGGGTGATGGATACGCAGTATTTT. Encoded protein: CASSKQGVMDTQYF. J is TRBJ2-3 and V is TRBV10-1; 8 nucleotides line up with TRBD1. This CDR3 spans 14 amino acids. CDR1 WNHNN and CDR2 SYGVQD come from the germline V gene (reference sequence). Trimming at V came to 5 bases and at J to 6 bases, leaving 7 bases not matched to a gene.

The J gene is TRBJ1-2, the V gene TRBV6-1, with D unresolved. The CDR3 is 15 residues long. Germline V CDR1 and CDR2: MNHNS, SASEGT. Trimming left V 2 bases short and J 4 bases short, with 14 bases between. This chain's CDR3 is CASSEPDKIGYGYTF. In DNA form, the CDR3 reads TGTGCCAGCAGTGAACCCGACAAGATTGGCTATGGCTACACCTTC.

The CDR3 nucleotides read TGTGCCAGCAGTCCCTTTGGGGAGGGTGGCTACACCTTC. Its protein is CASSPFGEGGYTF. The chain couples TRBV12-3 or TRBV12-4 to TRBJ1-2; D is ambiguous. This CDR3 has 13 residues. Trimming removed 5 bases at V and 7 bases at J, with 14 bases between.

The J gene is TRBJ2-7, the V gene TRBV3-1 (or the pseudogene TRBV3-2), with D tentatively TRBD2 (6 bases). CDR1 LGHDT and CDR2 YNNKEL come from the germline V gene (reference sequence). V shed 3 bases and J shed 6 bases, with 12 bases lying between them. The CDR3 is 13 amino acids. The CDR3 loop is CASSHGAGSEQYF. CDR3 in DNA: TGTGCCAGCAGCCATGGGGCGGGGTCCGAGCAGTACTTC.